This TCR beta chain was found in a study of metastatic and nonmetastatic thyroid tumors. For the study at large: For malignant and benign thyroid patients, tumor or nodule tissue and blood were the sources whose repertoires were compared.

Patients underwent thyroid surgery, and none had received any treatment before it. TCRdb reanalyzed the PCR reads via MiXCR. The sample includes around 6,000 clones, more than 15% of them seen just once. The CDR3 is made up of 15 amino acids. The V gene end was trimmed by 6 bases and the J gene end by 9 bases; junction bases not matched to a gene: 11. In germline, CDR1 is MNHNS, CDR2 SASEGT. Study-wide findings and caveats: A significant increase in TCR beta diversity was reportedly seen in malignant thyroid tumors relative to benign nodules, in blood and tumor.

Details on this clone: The antigen remains unidentified.

The receptor comes from a male donor with papillary thyroid cancer or a benign thyroid nodule (not recorded which). Some clones in this sample may be carry-over from other donors' samples. Sequenced input: tumor tissue. The gene calls are TRBV6-1 and TRBJ2-1; 10 bases are a match to TRBD1. CDR3 amino acids: CASRANARDRGEQFF. CDR3 bases: TGTGCCAGCAGAGCTAACGCCCGGGACAGGGGTGAGCAGTTCTTC.